This TCR beta chain comes out of a study of CD8 T cells in ankylosing spondylitis. General observations from the study: Past studies reported some motif variants in reactive arthritis synovial fluid and blood. For ankylosing spondylitis blood, a TCR beta motif of seven to nine highly homologous variants appeared characteristic. Disease-linked clones reportedly concentrated significantly in matched ankylosing spondylitis synovial fluid.

This clonotype was detected only a few times. No antigen is known for it. One entry per CDR3 protein results from TCRdb running MiXCR on the 5' RACE reads. This sample has around 220,000 distinct CDR3 sequences, with 10% found just once. With V trimmed by 4 bases and J by 3 bases, 16 bases remained unmatched. The length of the CDR3 is 17 residues. Germline V gene lookup returns CDR1 SGHDT and CDR2 YYEEEE. Material for sequencing was blood, either unsorted or a sorted T cell fraction (not recorded which). The receptor was isolated from a male donor with ankylosing spondylitis or in good health (not recorded which). V usage is TRBV5-6 and J usage is TRBJ2-7; 7 bases are shared with TRBD1. The CDR3 loop is CASSDRVRPPFFYEQYF. DNA of the CDR3: TGTGCCAGCAGCGACAGGGTCCGGCCACCTTTTTTCTACGAGCAGTACTTC.